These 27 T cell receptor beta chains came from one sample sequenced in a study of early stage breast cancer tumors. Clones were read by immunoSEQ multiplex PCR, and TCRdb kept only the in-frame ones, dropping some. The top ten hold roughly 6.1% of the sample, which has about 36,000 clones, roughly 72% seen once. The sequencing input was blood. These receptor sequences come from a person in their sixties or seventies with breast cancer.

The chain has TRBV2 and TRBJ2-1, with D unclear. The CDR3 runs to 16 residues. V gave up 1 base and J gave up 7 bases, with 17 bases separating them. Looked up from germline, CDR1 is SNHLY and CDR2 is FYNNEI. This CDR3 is CASSEDSPRLGNEQFF. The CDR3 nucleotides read TGTGCCAGCAGTGAAGATAGTCCCAGGTTGGGTAATGAGCAGTTCTTC.

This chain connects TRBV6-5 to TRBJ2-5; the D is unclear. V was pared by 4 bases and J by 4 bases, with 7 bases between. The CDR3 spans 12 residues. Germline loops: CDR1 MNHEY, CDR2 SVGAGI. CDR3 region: CASSWAGETQYF. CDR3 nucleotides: TGTGCCAGCAGTTGGGCAGGAGAGACCCAGTACTTC.

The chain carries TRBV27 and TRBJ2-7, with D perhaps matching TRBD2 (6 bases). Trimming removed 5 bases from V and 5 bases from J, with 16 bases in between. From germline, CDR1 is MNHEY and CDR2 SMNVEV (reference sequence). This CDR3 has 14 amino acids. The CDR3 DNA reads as TGTGCCAGCAGTAGGAGGGGATTTCAGGACGAGCAGTACTTC. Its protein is CASSRRGFQDEQYF.

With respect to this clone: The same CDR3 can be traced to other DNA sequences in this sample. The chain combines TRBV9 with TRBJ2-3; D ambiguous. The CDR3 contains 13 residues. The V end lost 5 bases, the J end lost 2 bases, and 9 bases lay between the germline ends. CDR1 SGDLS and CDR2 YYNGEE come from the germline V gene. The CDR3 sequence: CASSVGPTDTQYF. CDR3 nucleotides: TGTGCCAGCAGTGTGGGCCCCACAGATACGCAGTATTTT.

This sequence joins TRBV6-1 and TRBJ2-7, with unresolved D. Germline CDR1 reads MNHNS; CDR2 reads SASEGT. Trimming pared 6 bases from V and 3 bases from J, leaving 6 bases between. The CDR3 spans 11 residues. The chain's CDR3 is CASSSIYEQYF. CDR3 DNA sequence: TGTGCCAGCAGCTCCATCTACGAGCAGTACTTC.

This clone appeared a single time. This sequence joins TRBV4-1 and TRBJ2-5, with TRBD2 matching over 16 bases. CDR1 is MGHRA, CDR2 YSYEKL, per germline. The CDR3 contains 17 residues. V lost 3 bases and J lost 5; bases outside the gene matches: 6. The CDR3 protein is CASSHGTSGRARETQYF. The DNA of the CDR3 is TGCGCCAGCAGCCATGGGACTAGCGGGAGGGCCAGGGAGACCCAGTACTTC.

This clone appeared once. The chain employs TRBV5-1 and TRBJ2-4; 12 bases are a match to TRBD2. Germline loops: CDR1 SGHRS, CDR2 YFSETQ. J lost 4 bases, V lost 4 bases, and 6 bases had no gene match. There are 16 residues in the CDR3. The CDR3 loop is CASSTGLAGKKNIQYF. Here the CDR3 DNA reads TGCGCCAGCAGCACAGGACTAGCGGGAAAGAAAAACATTCAGTACTTC.

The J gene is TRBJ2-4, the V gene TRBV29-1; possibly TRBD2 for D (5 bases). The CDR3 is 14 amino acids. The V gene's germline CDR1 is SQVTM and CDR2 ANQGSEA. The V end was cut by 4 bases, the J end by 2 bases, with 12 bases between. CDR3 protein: CSVVLAATKNIQYF. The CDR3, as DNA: TGCAGCGTTGTTCTAGCAGCGACCAAAAACATTCAGTACTTC.

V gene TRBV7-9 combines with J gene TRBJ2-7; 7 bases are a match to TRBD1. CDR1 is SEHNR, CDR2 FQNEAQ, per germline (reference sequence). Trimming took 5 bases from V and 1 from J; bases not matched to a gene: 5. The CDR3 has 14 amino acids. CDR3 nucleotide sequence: TGTGCCAGCAGCCCGGACAGGACTTCCTACGAGCAGTACTTC. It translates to CASSPDRTSYEQYF.

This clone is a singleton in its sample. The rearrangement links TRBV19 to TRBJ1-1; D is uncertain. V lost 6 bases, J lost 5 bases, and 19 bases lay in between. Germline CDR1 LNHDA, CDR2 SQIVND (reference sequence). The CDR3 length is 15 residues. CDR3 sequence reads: CASRSGGLSGTEAFF. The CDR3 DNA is TGTGCCAGTAGGTCCGGTGGGCTTAGCGGGACTGAAGCTTTCTTT.

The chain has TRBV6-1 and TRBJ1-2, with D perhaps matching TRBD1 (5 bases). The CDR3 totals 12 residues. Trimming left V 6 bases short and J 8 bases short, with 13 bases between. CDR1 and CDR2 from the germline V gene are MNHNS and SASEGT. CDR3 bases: TGTGCCAGCAGACAGGATCTATACGGCTACACCTTC. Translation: CASRQDLYGYTF.

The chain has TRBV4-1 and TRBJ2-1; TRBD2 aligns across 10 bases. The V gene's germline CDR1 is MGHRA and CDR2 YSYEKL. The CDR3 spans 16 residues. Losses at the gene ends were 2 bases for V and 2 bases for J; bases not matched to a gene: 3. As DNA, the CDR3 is TGCGCCAGCAGCCAAACAGGACTAGCGGCCTACAATGAGCAGTTCTTC. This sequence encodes CASSQTGLAAYNEQFF.

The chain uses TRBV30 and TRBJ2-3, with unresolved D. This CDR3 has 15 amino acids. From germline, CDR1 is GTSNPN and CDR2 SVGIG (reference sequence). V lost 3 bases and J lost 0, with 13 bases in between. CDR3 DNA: TGTGCCTGGAGCCGGCCTACTGGCAGCACAGATACGCAGTATTTT. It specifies CAWSRPTGSTDTQYF. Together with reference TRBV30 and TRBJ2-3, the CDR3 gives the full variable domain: SQTIHQWPATLVQPVGSPLSLECTVEGTSNPNLYWYRQAAGRGLQLLFYSVGIGQISSEVPQNLSASRPQDRQFILSSKKLLLSDSGFYLCAWSRPTGSTDTQYFGPGTRLTVL.

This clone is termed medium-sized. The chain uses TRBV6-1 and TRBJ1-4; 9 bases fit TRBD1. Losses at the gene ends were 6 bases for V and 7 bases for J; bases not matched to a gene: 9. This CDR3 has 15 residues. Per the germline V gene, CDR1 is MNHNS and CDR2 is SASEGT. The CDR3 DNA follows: TGTGCCAGCAGCCAAGAGGGGACAGGGAGTGAAAAACTGTTTTTT. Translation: CASSQEGTGSEKLFF.

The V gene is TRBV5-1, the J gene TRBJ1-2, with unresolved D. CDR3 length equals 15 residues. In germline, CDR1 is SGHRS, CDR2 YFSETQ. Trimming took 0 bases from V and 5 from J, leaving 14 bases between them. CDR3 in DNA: TGCGCCAGCAGCTTGGATAGGTCGATTCCTTATGGCTACACCTTC. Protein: CASSLDRSIPYGYTF. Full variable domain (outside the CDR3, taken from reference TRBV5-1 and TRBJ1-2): KAGVTQTPRYLIKTRGQQVTLSCSPISGHRSVSWYQQTPGQGLQFLFEYFSETQRNKGNFPGRFSGRQFSNSRSEMNVSTLELGDSALYLCASSLDRSIPYGYTFGSGTRLTVV.

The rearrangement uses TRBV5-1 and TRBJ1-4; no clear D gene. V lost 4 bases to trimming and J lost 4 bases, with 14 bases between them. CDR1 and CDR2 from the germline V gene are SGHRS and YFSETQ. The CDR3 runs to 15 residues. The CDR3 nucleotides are TGCGCCAGCAGCCCGCGAGTTGGCAGTAATGAAAAACTGTTTTTT. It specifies CASSPRVGSNEKLFF. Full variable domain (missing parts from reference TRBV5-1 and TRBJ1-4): KAGVTQTPRYLIKTRGQQVTLSCSPISGHRSVSWYQQTPGQGLQFLFEYFSETQRNKGNFPGRFSGRQFSNSRSEMNVSTLELGDSALYLCASSPRVGSNEKLFFGSGTQLSVL.

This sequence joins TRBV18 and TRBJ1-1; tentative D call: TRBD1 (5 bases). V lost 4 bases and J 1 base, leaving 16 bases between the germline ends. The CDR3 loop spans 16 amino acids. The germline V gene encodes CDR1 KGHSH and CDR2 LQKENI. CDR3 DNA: TGTGCCAGCTCACGGGGCCCCAGTGGGCCGAACACTGAAGCTTTCTTT. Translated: CASSRGPSGPNTEAFF.

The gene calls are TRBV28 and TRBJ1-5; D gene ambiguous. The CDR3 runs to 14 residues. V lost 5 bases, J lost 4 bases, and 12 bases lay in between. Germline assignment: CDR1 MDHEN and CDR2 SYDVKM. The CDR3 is CASSLPLGNQPQHF. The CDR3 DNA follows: TGTGCCAGCAGTCTCCCACTAGGGAATCAGCCCCAGCATTTT. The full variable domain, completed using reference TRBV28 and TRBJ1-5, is DVKVTQSSRYLVKRTGEKVFLECVQDMDHENMFWYRQDPGLGLRLIYFSYDVKMKEKGDIPEGYSVSREKKERFSLILESASTNQTSMYLCASSLPLGNQPQHFGDGTRLSIL.

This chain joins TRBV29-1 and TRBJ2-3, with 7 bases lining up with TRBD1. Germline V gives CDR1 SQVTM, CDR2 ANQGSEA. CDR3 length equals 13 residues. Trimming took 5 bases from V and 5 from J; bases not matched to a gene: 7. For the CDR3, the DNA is TGCAGCGTTAGAGAGGGGGCAGGAGATACGCAGTATTTT. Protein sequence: CSVREGAGDTQYF.

CDR3: CASSGSGGRNQPQHF. CDR3 DNA sequence: TGTGCCAGCAGTGGCTCGGGGGGCAGAAATCAGCCCCAGCATTTT. The V and J genes are TRBV2 and TRBJ1-5; D may be TRBD1 (6 bases). Germline values: CDR1 SNHLY, CDR2 FYNNEI. V lost 4 bases to trimming and J lost 4 bases, with 14 bases between them. This CDR3 region has 15 residues.

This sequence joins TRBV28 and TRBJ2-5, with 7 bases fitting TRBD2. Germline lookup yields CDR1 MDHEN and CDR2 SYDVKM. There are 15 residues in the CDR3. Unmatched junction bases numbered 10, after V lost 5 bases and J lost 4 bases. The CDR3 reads CASSPPRGRGETQYF. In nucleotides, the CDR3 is TGTGCCAGCAGTCCCCCTCGAGGGAGGGGAGAGACCCAGTACTTC.

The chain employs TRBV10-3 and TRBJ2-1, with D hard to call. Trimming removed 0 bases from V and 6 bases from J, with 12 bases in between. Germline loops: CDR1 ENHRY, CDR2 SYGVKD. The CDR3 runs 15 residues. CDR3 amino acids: CAISESGSFSNEQFF. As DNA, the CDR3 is TGTGCCATCAGTGAGTCTGGCAGTTTCTCCAATGAGCAGTTCTTC.

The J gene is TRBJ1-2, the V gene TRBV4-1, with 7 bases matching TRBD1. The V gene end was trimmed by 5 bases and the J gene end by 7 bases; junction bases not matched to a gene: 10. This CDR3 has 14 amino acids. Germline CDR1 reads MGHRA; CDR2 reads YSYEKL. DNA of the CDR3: TGCGCCAGCAGCTTTAGACAGGGCCTAAGTGGCTACACCTTC. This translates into CASSFRQGLSGYTF.

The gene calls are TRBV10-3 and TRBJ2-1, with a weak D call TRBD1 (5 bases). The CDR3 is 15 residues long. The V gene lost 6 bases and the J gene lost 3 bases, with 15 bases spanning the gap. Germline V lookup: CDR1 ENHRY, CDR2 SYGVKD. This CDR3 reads CAIRGRDTGYNEQFF. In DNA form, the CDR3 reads TGTGCCATCAGGGGGCGAGACACCGGCTACAATGAGCAGTTCTTC.

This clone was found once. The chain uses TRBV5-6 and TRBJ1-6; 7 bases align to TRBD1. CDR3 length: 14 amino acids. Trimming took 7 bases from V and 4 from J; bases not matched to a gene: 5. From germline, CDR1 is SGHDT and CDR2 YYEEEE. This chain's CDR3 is CASVSQGYNSPLHF. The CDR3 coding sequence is TGTGCCAGCGTGTCACAGGGGTATAATTCACCCCTCCACTTT.

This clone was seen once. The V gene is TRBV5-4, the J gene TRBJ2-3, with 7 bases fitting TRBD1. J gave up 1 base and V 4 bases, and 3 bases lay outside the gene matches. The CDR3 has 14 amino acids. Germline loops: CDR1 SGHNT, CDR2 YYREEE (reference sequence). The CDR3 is CASSPGGGTDTQYF. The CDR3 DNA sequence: TGTGCCAGCAGCCCAGGGGGTGGCACAGATACGCAGTATTTT. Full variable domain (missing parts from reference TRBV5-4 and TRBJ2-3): ETGVTQSPTHLIKTRGQQVTLRCSSQSGHNTVSWYQQALGQGPQFIFQYYREEENGRGNFPPRFSGLQFPNYSSELNVNALELDDSALYLCASSPGGGTDTQYFGPGTRLTVL.

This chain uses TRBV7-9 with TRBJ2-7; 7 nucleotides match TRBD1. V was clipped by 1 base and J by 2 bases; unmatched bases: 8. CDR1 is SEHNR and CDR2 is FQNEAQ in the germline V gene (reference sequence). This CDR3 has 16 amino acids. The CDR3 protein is CASSLGVRTGAYEQYF. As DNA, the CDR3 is TGTGCCAGCAGCTTAGGAGTAAGGACAGGCGCCTACGAGCAGTACTTC.